This T cell receptor (beta chain) was observed in a study of OX40 agonist ivuxolimab in advanced cancers. Study as a whole: As their treatment, patients were administered ivuxolimab, an agonistic anti-OX40 (CD134) antibody.

Study results and limitations: CD4+ and CD8+ T cells in blood underwent clonal expansion by week 6 at 0.1 to 3.0 mg/kg. Expanded clones belonging to CD8+ T cells outnumbered, on average, those of CD4+.

CDR1 is SGHTA, CDR2 FQGNSA, per germline. CDR3 size: 15 residues. Losses at the gene ends were 1 base for V and 4 bases for J; bases not matched to a gene: 5. Patients were ruled out by autoimmune disease history or systemic immunosuppression. Details on this clone: Its cognate antigen is unknown.

Sequenced by immunoSEQ multiplex PCR; TCRdb stores in-frame clones only, minus some. The table has about 93,000 clones, 90% to 95% seen once; the top ten hold 2% to 3%. The sequence derives from an adult with an advanced solid tumor such as melanoma, head and neck, liver or kidney cancer. The sample here was CD4+ or CD8+ T cells sorted from blood, taken in a trial of the OX40 agonist ivuxolimab. The rearrangement links TRBV7-2 to TRBJ2-5; 8 bases agree with TRBD2. The CDR3 bases are TGTGCCAGCAGCTTAGGGGCCGGGAGGGGAGAGACCCAGTACTTC. Translating it yields CASSLGAGRGETQYF.